This T cell receptor (beta chain) is from a study of T cells in Graves' hyperthyroidism and ophthalmopathy. RNA transcripts gave rise to amplified TCR beta CDR3 regions. The TCR CDR3 first-round RT-PCR relied on the HTBI primer set. Using its own MiXCR run on the multiplex PCR reads, TCRdb lists one record per CDR3 protein. The sample contains about 640,000 distinct CDR3 sequences, around 20% of which appear only once. Germline CDR1 SNHLY, CDR2 FYNNEI. V dropped 8 bases and J dropped 1 base, with 13 bases sitting between them. The CDR3 covers 14 residues. This sequence joins TRBV2 and TRBJ2-3; possibly TRBD1 for D (6 bases). The receptor comes from a man aged 30 to 39 with Graves' ophthalmopathy. The sequenced sample consisted of blood. CDR3 protein: CASLGQSGTDTQYF. CDR3 DNA: TGTGCCAGCCTAGGACAGTCAGGCACAGATACGCAGTATTTT.